These 12 T cell receptor beta chains were sequenced from one sample in a study of PD-L1 blockade in urothelial cancer. Regarding time point: peripheral blood 6 weeks after treatment start. TCRdb's copy holds only in-frame clones and misses some; the assay was immunoSEQ multiplex PCR. The sample has 50,000 or so clones, 70% to 85% seen once; the top ten hold approximately 2%. Material: PBMCs, obtained around atezolizumab (anti-PD-L1) treatment. The receptors were sampled from a man in his fifties with urothelial cancer.

The chain is built from TRBV6-5 and TRBJ2-7; D remains ambiguous. Per germline, CDR1 MNHEY and CDR2 SVGAGI. V lost 0 bases, J lost 7 bases, and 10 bases lay in between. CDR3 length equals 13 residues. The CDR3 loop reads CASSYSGPPEQYF. CDR3 bases: TGTGCCAGCAGTTACTCGGGCCCCCCAGAGCAGTACTTC.

This chain uses TRBV5-1 with TRBJ2-5, with a possible D match to TRBD2 (6 bases). The V gene's germline CDR1 is SGHRS and CDR2 YFSETQ. The V end lost 0 bases, the J end lost 1 base, and 10 bases lay between the germline ends. CDR3 size: 15 residues. The DNA for the CDR3 is TGCGCCAGCAGCTTGGGAGGCGGGACCCAAGAGACCCAGTACTTC. This sequence encodes CASSLGGGTQETQYF. The whole variable domain, remainder taken from reference TRBV5-1 and TRBJ2-5, is KAGVTQTPRYLIKTRGQQVTLSCSPISGHRSVSWYQQTPGQGLQFLFEYFSETQRNKGNFPGRFSGRQFSNSRSEMNVSTLELGDSALYLCASSLGGGTQETQYFGPGTRLLVL.

The chain uses TRBV5-4 and TRBJ1-1; a possible D gene is TRBD1 (5 bases). The CDR3 covers 13 residues. Between the trimmed V and J ends, which lost 2 bases and 2 bases, there was a span of 7 bases. Germline assignment: CDR1 SGHNT and CDR2 YYREEE (reference sequence). The DNA for the CDR3 is TGTGCCAGCAGCTTCGACAGAAACACTGAAGCTTTCTTT. Amino acids: CASSFDRNTEAFF. The complete variable domain, with remaining parts taken from reference TRBV5-4 and TRBJ1-1, reads ETGVTQSPTHLIKTRGQQVTLRCSSQSGHNTVSWYQQALGQGPQFIFQYYREEENGRGNFPPRFSGLQFPNYSSELNVNALELDDSALYLCASSFDRNTEAFFGQGTRLTVV.

The rearrangement uses TRBV7-9 and TRBJ2-7, with a possible D match to TRBD2 (6 bases). Germline lookup yields CDR1 SEHNR and CDR2 FQNEAQ (reference sequence). The CDR3 is 14 residues long. Trimming cost V 3 bases and J 0 bases, with 9 bases left between them. The CDR3 sequence: CASSFVGGSYEQYF. Here the CDR3 DNA reads TGTGCCAGCAGCTTCGTCGGGGGCTCCTACGAGCAGTACTTC.

This chain joins TRBV4-3 and TRBJ2-1, with 10 nucleotides matching TRBD2. The V segment lost 1 base and the J segment 8 bases; nucleotides outside the gene matches: 11. The CDR3 covers 17 residues. The germline gives CDR1 LGHNA, CDR2 YSLEER. CDR3 protein: CASSQGGTSGIRDEQFF. The DNA for the CDR3 is TGCGCCAGCAGCCAAGGCGGAACTAGCGGGATACGGGATGAGCAGTTCTTC.

This clone was counted a single time. The V call is TRBV6-1, the J call TRBJ1-2; possible D gene TRBD1, 5 bases. Germline V gives CDR1 MNHNS, CDR2 SASEGT. The CDR3 contains 15 residues. V lost 4 bases and J lost 0, with 12 bases in between. The CDR3 DNA follows: TGTGCCAGCAGTGTAGTCGGGGGGGCTAACTATGGCTACACCTTC. It translates to CASSVVGGANYGYTF.

The chain links TRBV7-9 to TRBJ2-5; no clear D. Trimming stripped 0 bases from V and 2 bases from J, with 7 bases between. This CDR3 contains 14 residues. Per germline, CDR1 SEHNR and CDR2 FQNEAQ (reference sequence). This CDR3 reads CASSLAGTQETQYF. In DNA form, the CDR3 reads TGTGCCAGCAGCTTAGCCGGTACGCAAGAGACCCAGTACTTC.

This rearrangement joins TRBV11-2 to TRBJ2-7; D is perhaps TRBD2 (6 bases). CDR1 is SGHAT and CDR2 is FQNNGV in the germline V gene. There are 16 residues in the CDR3. V lost 1 base and J lost 3, with 16 bases in between. The CDR3 coding sequence is TGTGCCAGCAGCTTAGTATCCGTGGGGGGAGGCTACGAGCAGTACTTC. It codes for CASSLVSVGGGYEQYF.

The chain joins TRBV5-1 to TRBJ1-1; the D is unclear. Trimming removed 4 bases from V and 5 bases from J, with 12 bases in between. The CDR3 runs 13 residues. Germline loops: CDR1 SGHRS, CDR2 YFSETQ. This chain's CDR3 is CASSSTERTEAFF. The CDR3, as DNA: TGCGCCAGCAGCAGTACCGAGCGAACTGAAGCTTTCTTT.

The genes are TRBV6-5 and TRBJ2-3; D possibly corresponds to TRBD1 (6 bases). This CDR3 is 13 amino acids long. Germline V gene sequence: CDR1 MNHEY, CDR2 SVGAGI. Trimming removed 6 bases from V and 5 bases from J, with 12 bases in between. The CDR3: CASRATGRDTQYF. The DNA of the CDR3 is TGTGCCAGCAGAGCGACAGGAAGAGATACGCAGTATTTT.

This clone has just one count. The V call is TRBV6-6, the J call TRBJ2-7; TRBD2 agrees at 12 bases. CDR1 and CDR2 (germline): MNHNY, SVGAGI (reference sequence). This CDR3 region has 16 residues. J was trimmed by 7 bases and V by 2 bases; bases with no gene match: 9. This CDR3 reads CASSYPLTSGGGEQYF. DNA for the CDR3: TGTGCCAGCAGTTACCCGTTGACTAGCGGGGGTGGAGAGCAGTACTTC.

This clone was counted a single time. This chain joins TRBV27 and TRBJ2-1; 9 bases match TRBD2. Trimming at V came to 1 base and at J to 4 bases, leaving 8 bases not matched to a gene. CDR3 length: 17 residues. The germline V gene has CDR1 MNHEY and CDR2 SMNVEV (reference sequence). CDR3 in DNA: TGTGCCAGCAGTTTATTTAGCGGGGGATCCCTTTACAATGAGCAGTTCTTC. This translates into CASSLFSGGSLYNEQFF.